This T cell receptor (beta chain) stems from a study of vaccination and CD4 T cells after COVID-19 (dated by TCRdb to about 2022). Background on the whole study: Convalescent patients had a positive SARS-CoV-2 result on nasal swab PCR, and of these patients, nine had mild disease and one had severe disease. Six males and four females were included in the convalescent cohort, with two Hispanic individuals, seven Caucasians, two Asians and one multiracial person represented. Participants received two doses of either the Pfizer-BioNTech BNT162b2 vaccine (n=8) or the Moderna mRNA-1273 vaccine (n=2). Post-COVID blood samples from convalescent patients were collected a median of about 110 days after diagnosis, with a range of roughly 30 to 170 days. Post-vaccine blood samples were collected a median of about 72 days after the second vaccine dose, ranging from about 13 to 250 days. For stimulating the cultures, overlapping spike peptide pools were used, derived from SARS-CoV-2 as well as from the common cold coronaviruses HCoV-NL63, HCoV-OC43 and HCoV-229E. In control cultures, a CEFX viral epitope pool was used as positive control, an HIV-1 Nef peptide pool was used as negative control, or no peptide was added. In around nine COVID-19 convalescent patients and a handful of infection-naive healthy vaccine recipients, the spike-specific CD4+ TCR repertoire before mRNA vaccination was compared with the repertoire after mRNA vaccination. Study-level results and caveats: Among the post-vaccine SARS-CoV-2-reactive clones in convalescent patients, a median approximately 90% showed up only after vaccination, which suggests vaccine-specific priming. The median count of SARS-CoV-2-reactive clonotypes went up from 20 to 25 after infection to around 38 after vaccination, although the change was not significant. Of the vaccine-specific clones in convalescent patients, 304 of 307, or nearly all, reacted only to SARS-CoV-2 spike and did not cross-react with common cold coronaviruses. Relatively few convalescent patients were included in the study, and early timepoints after natural infection were not analyzed.

To prepare the library, PCR was applied. TCR sequencing of DNA from cultured CD4+ T cells used the Oncomine TCR Beta short-read assay at the Johns Hopkins FTIC core. Genomic DNA was extracted from the cultured CD4+ T cells with the QIAamp micro DNA kit. Oncomine TCR Beta libraries from cultured CD4+ T cells were pooled with unique dual indexes and sequenced on an Illumina iSeq 100. Per the authors' processing: Non-productive sequences were removed, and CDR3s that did not start with C, did not end with F or W, or were shorter than 7 amino acids were discarded. Antigen-specific clonotypes were identified using the MANAFEST web application through comparison of peptide-stimulated wells with reference and other culture wells. To be called positive, a clone needed an FDR below 0.05, an odds ratio above 5, and a productive frequency above 0.1% in at least two of three replicate wells. Clonotypes that were significantly expanded in both SARS-CoV-2 spike wells and at least one common cold coronavirus spike condition were defined as cross-reactive. Levenshtein distances (stringdist) and unrooted phylogenetic trees (ape) in R version 3.6.1 were used to assess CDR3 homology. TCRdb ran its own pipeline on the public reads, namely fastp trimming at Q25 and MiXCR clone calling, and kept in-frame beta chains. Rows matching on CDR3 protein sequence are summarized as one entry with the most common DNA and genes. The V and J calls were not made by the authors but by TCRdb's processing. The sample profile shows some 20,000 distinct CDR3 sequences; 20% to 30% of them were found once. The top ten hold 9.5% to 13% of the sample.

The sample's treatment or condition label, in plain terms: approximately 10-day PBMC culture with coronavirus spike peptide pools or control peptides (ViraFEST assay). To expand antigen-specific T cells with peptide pools and then pick out the expanded clonotypes through TCR sequencing, the study relied on the ViraFEST assay. The positive SARS-CoV-2 PCR tests of the convalescent patients were dated from March to December 2020, before the Alpha, Beta and Delta variants emerged in the United States. Approximately 2.1 million PBMCs per well were cultured in IMDM with approximately 5.2% human AB serum and about 9.2 IU/ml IL-2, plus 10 ug/ml peptide pools. On days 3 and 7, half of the culture medium was replaced with fresh IL-2-containing medium. Once the cells had been in culture for 9 to 10 days, the EasySep CD4+ T cell isolation kit was used to isolate CD4+ T cells by negative selection. PBMCs were separated from whole blood using Ficoll-Paque Plus gradient centrifugation and then either used fresh or cryopreserved at -140C. Culture conditions were generally each tested in triplicate wells.

V has 5 bases trimmed and J has 5 bases trimmed; junction bases matching no gene number 4. Including the terminal cysteine and phenylalanine, the CDR3 comprises 14 residues. Only the CDR3 DNA is retained, 42 bases long and in frame from the first base. The germline V gene (reference sequence) specifies SEHNR as CDR1 and FQNEAQ as CDR2. This clonotype came up a few times. Its target antigen remains unknown. No base qualities exist here, and no much larger clone lies one base off it. The V and J segments used are TRBV7-9 and TRBJ1-5, and TRBD1 matches 9 of the central bases. Sequenced sample: cultured CD4+ T cells from blood. This clonotype was sampled from a human donor with COVID-19. The CDR3 sequence is CASSPDRGDQPQHF. The DNA sequence is TGTGCCAGCAGCCCGGACAGGGGCGATCAGCCCCAGCATTTT. Full variable domain (CDR3 extended with the reference TRBV7-9 and TRBJ1-5 proteins): DTGVSQNPRHKITKRGQNVTFRCDPISEHNRLYWYRQTLGQGPEFLTYFQNEAQLEKSRLLSDRFSAERPKGSFSTLEIQRTEQGDSAMYLCASSPDRGDQPQHFGDGTRLSIL.